The subject of this entry is one TCR beta chain. The CDR3 is 13 amino acids. The germline CDR1 and CDR2 sequences are GTSNPN and SVGIG (reference sequence). V lost 6 bases and J 3 bases, leaving 15 bases between the germline ends. The entry originates in a study of blood T cell repertoires in COVID-19. The assay was immunoSEQ multiplex PCR, and TCRdb's table has in-frame clones only and misses some. There are roughly 180,000 clones in the sample; 82% occur only once, and over 9.5% lies in the top ten. The chain recombines TRBV30 with TRBJ2-7; D is perhaps TRBD1 (5 bases). The sequenced sample was peripheral blood. The clonotype was recovered from a woman aged 80 or over with active or convalescent COVID-19. The DNA for the CDR3 is TGTGCCTGCTCGAGTGACAGAGTCTACGAGCAGTACTTC. Encoded protein: CACSSDRVYEQYF. The full variable domain, completed using reference TRBV30 and TRBJ2-7, is SQTIHQWPATLVQPVGSPLSLECTVEGTSNPNLYWYRQAAGRGLQLLFYSVGIGQISSEVPQNLSASRPQDRQFILSSKKLLLSDSGFYLCACSSDRVYEQYFGPGTRLTVT.